Below are 13 T cell receptor beta chains sequenced from a single sample in a study of T-cell reconstitution after alpha-beta-depleted transplantation in children. TCRbeta library preparation incorporated unique molecular identifiers. TCRdb reprocessed the PCR reads via MiXCR and lists one record per CDR3 protein. The data contain 610,000 or so distinct CDR3 sequences, around 27% of them seen just once; the ten biggest clones take up 30% to 40%. Specimen: PBMCs, collected before TCRalphabeta/CD19-depleted stem cell transplant. The source of these receptors is a boy under two years old with Wiskott-Aldrich syndrome, due to receive a stem cell transplant.

This clonotype was detected only a few times. The V and J genes are TRBV28 and TRBJ2-5; 9 bases line up with TRBD2. CDR3 length equals 12 residues. Germline V gives CDR1 MDHEN, CDR2 SYDVKM. V gave up 8 bases and J gave up 4 bases; unmatched junction bases: 2. This chain's CDR3 is CASGAGGETQYF. The CDR3 DNA reads as TGTGCCAGCGGAGCGGGAGGAGAGACCCAGTACTTC.

In its sample, this clonotype was seen once. The V gene is TRBV20-1, the J gene TRBJ1-2; D is unresolved. V was trimmed by 6 bases and J by 2 bases, leaving 16 bases between them. Germline CDR1 reads DFQATT; CDR2 reads SNEGSKA (reference sequence). The CDR3 has 14 residues. CDR3 in DNA: TGCAGTGCCATCCCTTACGACACCAACTATGGCTACACCTTC. As protein: CSAIPYDTNYGYTF.

The chain joins TRBV4-1 to TRBJ1-2; no definite D call. There are 17 residues in the CDR3. The V gene lost 1 base and the J gene lost 8 bases, with 23 bases spanning the gap. Per the germline V gene, CDR1 is MGHRA and CDR2 is YSYEKL. The CDR3 nucleotides read TGCGCCAGCAGCCAAGTTTTTCGGAGGCCCGGACTTGGGGGCTACACCTTC. Amino acid sequence: CASSQVFRRPGLGGYTF.

The J gene is TRBJ2-5, the V gene TRBV29-1; D unresolved. V lost 4 bases and J 0 bases, leaving 9 bases between the germline ends. The CDR3 spans 13 residues. The germline V gene encodes CDR1 SQVTM and CDR2 ANQGSEA. In DNA form, the CDR3 reads TGCAGCGTTGGGATCTTTGACCAAGAGACCCAGTACTTC. Translated: CSVGIFDQETQYF.

The gene calls are TRBV19 and TRBJ2-3, with 9 nucleotides matching TRBD1. The CDR3 sequence is 16 residues long. From germline, CDR1 is LNHDA and CDR2 SQIVND (reference sequence). V dropped 4 bases and J dropped 3; count of bases not matched to a gene: 8. CDR3 coding DNA: TGTGCCAGTAGTACAACCGGGACAGGGTCGACAGATACGCAGTATTTT. This sequence encodes CASSTTGTGSTDTQYF.

The sample holds a few counts of this clonotype. The chain uses TRBV15 and TRBJ2-3; D may be TRBD2 (6 bases). The CDR3 consists of 15 residues. Germline CDR1 and CDR2: LNHNV and YYDKDF (reference sequence). The V gene lost 0 bases and the J gene lost 2 bases, with 9 bases spanning the gap. The CDR3 sequence is CATSRDRTNTDTQYF. CDR3 DNA: TGTGCCACCAGCAGAGATAGGACTAACACAGATACGCAGTATTTT.

The rearrangement links TRBV9 to TRBJ2-1, with TRBD1 matching 8 bases. Germline CDR1 is SGDLS and CDR2 is YYNGEE. The CDR3 is 13 amino acids. V gave up 4 bases and J gave up 6 bases; unmatched junction bases: 3. This CDR3 reads CASSRDRPNEQFF. CDR3 DNA sequence: TGTGCCAGCAGCCGGGACAGGCCCAATGAGCAGTTCTTC.

This clonotype has just one count. The chain recombines TRBV20-1 with TRBJ2-5; 14 positions match TRBD2. J was trimmed by 3 bases and V by 3 bases; bases with no gene match: 3. The CDR3 length is 15 residues. Per the germline V gene, CDR1 is DFQATT and CDR2 is SNEGSKA (reference sequence). The DNA of the CDR3 is TGCAGTGCTAGGGGACTAGCGGGAGATAAAGAGACCCAGTACTTC. It codes for CSARGLAGDKETQYF.

This clonotype was found a few times. The chain employs TRBV20-1 and TRBJ2-1, with 12 positions matching TRBD2. The CDR3 runs to 16 residues. Germline V gene lookup returns CDR1 DFQATT and CDR2 SNEGSKA (reference sequence). V gave up 3 bases and J gave up 2 bases; unmatched junction bases: 5. This CDR3 reads CSARPLAGGTYNEQFF. The CDR3 region has the DNA TGCAGTGCTAGGCCTCTAGCGGGAGGGACCTACAATGAGCAGTTCTTC.

This clonotype was found a few times. This chain's CDR3 is CATESPASPPGNTIYF. Written as DNA, the CDR3 is TGTGCCACCGAGAGTCCAGCGAGCCCCCCTGGAAACACCATATATTTT. The V call is TRBV24-1, the J call TRBJ1-3; no clear D gene. The CDR3 length is 16 residues. V was cut by 9 bases and J by 2 bases, with 19 bases left in between. CDR1 and CDR2 from the germline V gene are KGHDR and SFDVKD.

The V gene is TRBV5-1, the J gene TRBJ2-3, with 7 positions matching TRBD2. CDR3 length equals 14 residues. V lost 7 bases to trimming and J lost 2 bases; unmatched junction nucleotides: 7. The germline V gene has CDR1 SGHRS and CDR2 YFSETQ. In nucleotides, the CDR3 is TGCGCCAGCTTCTCTAGCGGTGACACAGATACGCAGTATTTT. Protein: CASFSSGDTDTQYF.

The gene calls are TRBV20-1 and TRBJ1-2; 7 bases align to TRBD1. The V gene's germline CDR1 is DFQATT and CDR2 SNEGSKA (reference sequence). The CDR3 is 14 residues long. Trimming cost V 5 bases and J 4 bases; bases outside gene matches: 10. CDR3 in DNA: TGCAGTGCTGTACGACAGGGAGCGTTCTATGGCTACACCTTC. As protein: CSAVRQGAFYGYTF.

The V and J genes are TRBV7-9 and TRBJ2-2; D possibly corresponds to TRBD1 (6 bases). This CDR3 region has 15 residues. The germline gives CDR1 SEHNR, CDR2 FQNEAQ (reference sequence). Trimming took off 5 bases at V and 7 bases at J, with 17 bases between the two ends. CDR3 in DNA: TGTGCCAGCAGCCCGGACAGCCTCTGGATCGGGGAGCTGTTTTTT. Its protein product is CASSPDSLWIGELFF.